The 10 T cell receptor beta chains below all came from one sample that was sequenced in a study of radiotherapy plus CTLA-4 blockade in lung cancer. Assay: immunoSEQ multiplex PCR; the TCRdb copy retains only in-frame clones and omits some. Of 90,000 to 100,000 clones in the sample, 80% to 90% were seen once. The starting material was peripheral blood, obtained from a patient treated with radiotherapy plus ipilimumab. These receptor sequences come from a human donor with non-small cell lung cancer that progressed on radiotherapy plus ipilimumab.

The chain uses TRBV5-3 and TRBJ1-2, with D maybe TRBD1 (5 bases). TRBV5-3 is marked as an open reading frame, function uncertain. The CDR3 contains 15 residues. V lost 2 bases to trimming and J lost 1 base, with 12 bases between them. DNA for the CDR3: TGTGCCAGAAGCTTATTGGGACGGAATAACTATGGCTACACCTTC. It codes for CARSLLGRNNYGYTF.

In its sample, this clone was seen a few times. This rearrangement joins TRBV4-1 to TRBJ1-2; tentatively, D is TRBD1 (5 bases). CDR1 is MGHRA and CDR2 is YSYEKL in the germline V gene. V lost 6 bases, J lost 10 bases, and 24 bases lay in between. There are 15 residues in the CDR3. CDR3 sequence: CASSHPADSKTPYTF. The DNA for the CDR3 is TGCGCCAGCAGTCACCCAGCCGACAGTAAGACGCCCTACACCTTC.

The chain recombines TRBV15 with TRBJ1-2; D is unresolved. Trimming shortened V by 0 bases and J by 2 bases, and 4 bases separated the two germline ends. The CDR3 is made up of 13 amino acids. In germline, CDR1 is LNHNV, CDR2 YYDKDF (reference sequence). Here the CDR3 DNA reads TGTGCCACCAGCAGAGACAGAAACTATGGCTACACCTTC. Amino acids: CATSRDRNYGYTF.

The chain carries TRBV6-7 and TRBJ2-7; 8 bases line up with TRBD2. TRBV6-7 is reported as an ORF; its role is uncertain. The CDR3 loop spans 16 amino acids. The ends lost 2 bases at V and 3 bases at J; junction bases unmatched: 9. CDR3 residues: CASSYLLAEEIYEQYF. The CDR3, as DNA: TGTGCCAGCAGTTACCTACTAGCGGAGGAGATCTACGAGCAGTACTTC.

The chain is built from TRBV4-1 and TRBJ2-7, with D perhaps TRBD1 or TRBD2 (5 bases each). CDR3 length: 13 residues. Germline V gene sequence: CDR1 MGHRA, CDR2 YSYEKL. V was cut by 1 base and J by 4 bases, with 8 bases left in between. The CDR3 sequence is CASSQGGSYEQYF. The CDR3 nucleotides are TGCGCCAGCAGCCAAGGGGGGTCTTACGAGCAGTACTTC.

The V gene is TRBV7-9, the J gene TRBJ1-2; D is perhaps TRBD1 (5 bases). CDR3 size: 13 residues. CDR1 and CDR2 (germline): SEHNR, FQNEAQ (reference sequence). Trimming cost V 1 base and J 7 bases, with 10 bases left between them. In nucleotides, the CDR3 is TGTGCCAGCAGCTTAGTAGGGGCTTTTGGCTACACCTTC. The encoded protein is CASSLVGAFGYTF.

The gene calls are TRBV15 and TRBJ2-7, with D perhaps matching TRBD2 (5 bases). The CDR3 sequence is 12 residues long. Trimming took off 0 bases at V and 6 bases at J, with 6 bases between the two ends. Germline CDR1 and CDR2: LNHNV and YYDKDF (reference sequence). The CDR3 nucleotides read TGTGCCACCAGCAGAGAAGGGAGCGAGCAGTACTTC. Translating it yields CATSREGSEQYF.

This chain joins TRBV5-1 and TRBJ2-2, with D tentatively TRBD2 (5 bases). The germline V and J ends were trimmed by 1 base and 6 bases, with 16 bases remaining between them. CDR3 length equals 16 residues. Germline CDR1 is SGHRS and CDR2 is YFSETQ. The CDR3 here is CASSLRLALGSGELFF. Written as DNA, the CDR3 is TGCGCCAGCAGCTTGCGGCTAGCCTTGGGGTCCGGGGAGCTGTTTTTT. Looking up the rest from reference TRBV5-1 and TRBJ2-2 gives the full variable domain: KAGVTQTPRYLIKTRGQQVTLSCSPISGHRSVSWYQQTPGQGLQFLFEYFSETQRNKGNFPGRFSGRQFSNSRSEMNVSTLELGDSALYLCASSLRLALGSGELFFGEGSRLTVL.

V gene TRBV12-5 combines with J gene TRBJ1-5; D possibly corresponds to TRBD1 (5 bases). The CDR3 loop spans 14 amino acids. Trimming left V 8 bases short and J 1 base short, with 12 bases between. The germline V gene encodes CDR1 LGHNT and CDR2 FRNRAP. DNA of the CDR3: TGTGCTAGTAACCCGGGACGAAGCAATCAGCCCCAGCATTTT. Its protein product is CASNPGRSNQPQHF. Using reference TRBV12-5 and TRBJ1-5 for the parts outside the CDR3, the full variable domain is DARVTQTPRHKVTEMGQEVTMRCQPILGHNTVFWYRQTMMQGLELLAYFRNRAPLDDSGMPKDRFSAEMPDATLATLKIQPSEPRDSAVYFCASNPGRSNQPQHFGDGTRLSIL.

This sequence joins TRBV9 and TRBJ2-1; the D gene is possibly TRBD1 (6 bases). V lost 5 bases, J lost 0 bases, and 12 bases lay in between. Germline V lookup: CDR1 SGDLS, CDR2 YYNGEE. The CDR3 loop spans 15 amino acids. This CDR3 is CASSRQGSSYNEQFF. CDR3 DNA sequence: TGTGCCAGCAGTCGGCAGGGGAGCTCCTACAATGAGCAGTTCTTC.